The sequence of this TCR beta chain was determined in a study of T cell repertoires in cytomegalovirus infection. As for the study in general: Signatures in public TCR beta sequences pointed to both CMV infection and matching HLA type.

TCRdb called the reads again in MiXCR, with one record for every CDR3 protein. Among 200,000 to 300,000 distinct CDR3 sequences listed, approximately 7% were seen once. Study conclusions and caveats: HLA-C-restricted TCR beta clonotypes specific for CMV led the ex vivo response.

This clonotype has only a few counts. What it recognizes is unknown. This CDR3 is 14 amino acids long. The V gene's germline CDR1 is ENHRY and CDR2 SYGVKD. V gave up 6 bases and J gave up 4 bases; unmatched junction bases: 7. The rearrangement joins TRBV10-3 to TRBJ2-3; the match to TRBD2 covers 7 bases. Sequencing was carried out using PBMCs. The clonotype originates from a human donor in good health (CMV status not recorded). Some clones in this sample may be carry-over from other donors' samples. This chain's CDR3 is CAIRGAGNADTQYF. In nucleotides, the CDR3 is TGTGCCATCAGGGGAGCGGGGAACGCAGATACGCAGTATTTT.